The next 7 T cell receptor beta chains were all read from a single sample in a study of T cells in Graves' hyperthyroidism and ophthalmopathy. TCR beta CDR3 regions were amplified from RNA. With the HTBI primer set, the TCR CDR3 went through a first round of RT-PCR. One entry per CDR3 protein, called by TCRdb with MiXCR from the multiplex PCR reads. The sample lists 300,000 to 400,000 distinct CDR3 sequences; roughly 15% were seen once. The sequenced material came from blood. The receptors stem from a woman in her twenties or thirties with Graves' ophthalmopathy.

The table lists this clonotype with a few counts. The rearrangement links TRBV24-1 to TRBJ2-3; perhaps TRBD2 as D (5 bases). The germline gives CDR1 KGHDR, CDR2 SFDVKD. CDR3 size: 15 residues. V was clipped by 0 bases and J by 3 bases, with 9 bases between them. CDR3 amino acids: CATSDLQDSTDTQYF. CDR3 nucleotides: TGTGCCACCAGTGATTTGCAGGACTCAACAGATACGCAGTATTTT.

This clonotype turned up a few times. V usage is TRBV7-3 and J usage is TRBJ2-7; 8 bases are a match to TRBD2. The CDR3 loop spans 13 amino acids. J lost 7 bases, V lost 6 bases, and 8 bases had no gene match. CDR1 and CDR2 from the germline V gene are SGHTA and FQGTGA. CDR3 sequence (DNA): TGTGCCAGCAGTCCCGGGACTAGGGAGGAGCAGTACTTC. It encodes CASSPGTREEQYF.

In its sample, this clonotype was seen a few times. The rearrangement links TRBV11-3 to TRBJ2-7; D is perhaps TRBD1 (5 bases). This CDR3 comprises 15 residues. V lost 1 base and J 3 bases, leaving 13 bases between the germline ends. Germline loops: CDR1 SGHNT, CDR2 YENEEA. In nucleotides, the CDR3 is TGTGCCAGCAGCTTAGTACCGGACAACTTCTACGAGCAGTACTTC. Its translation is CASSLVPDNFYEQYF.

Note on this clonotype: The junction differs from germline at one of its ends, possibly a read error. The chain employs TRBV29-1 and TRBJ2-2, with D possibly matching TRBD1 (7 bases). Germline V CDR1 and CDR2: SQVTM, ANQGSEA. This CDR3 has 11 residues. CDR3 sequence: CSASGGRELVF. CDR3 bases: TGCAGCGCCTCAGGGGGACGGGAGCTGGTTTTT.

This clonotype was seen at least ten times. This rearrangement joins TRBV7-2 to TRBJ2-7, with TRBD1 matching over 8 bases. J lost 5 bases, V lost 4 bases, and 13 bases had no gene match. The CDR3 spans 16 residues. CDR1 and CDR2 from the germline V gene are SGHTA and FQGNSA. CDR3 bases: TGTGCCAGCAGCTCCTACTACTCAGGGGGCAGCGACGAGCAGTACTTC. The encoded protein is CASSSYYSGGSDEQYF.

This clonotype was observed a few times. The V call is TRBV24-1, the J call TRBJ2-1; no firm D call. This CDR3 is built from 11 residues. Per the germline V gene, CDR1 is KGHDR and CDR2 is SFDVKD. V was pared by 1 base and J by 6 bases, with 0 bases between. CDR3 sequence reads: CATSDFNEQFF. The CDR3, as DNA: TGTGCCACCAGTGATTTCAATGAGCAGTTCTTC.

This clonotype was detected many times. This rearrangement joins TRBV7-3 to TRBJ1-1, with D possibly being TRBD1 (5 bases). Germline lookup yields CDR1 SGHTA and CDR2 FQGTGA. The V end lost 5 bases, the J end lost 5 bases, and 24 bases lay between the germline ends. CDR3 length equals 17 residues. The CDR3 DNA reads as TGTGCCAGCAGCCCCGGGCGGGTAGGGACGATCTCTACTGAAGCTTTCTTT. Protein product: CASSPGRVGTISTEAFF.